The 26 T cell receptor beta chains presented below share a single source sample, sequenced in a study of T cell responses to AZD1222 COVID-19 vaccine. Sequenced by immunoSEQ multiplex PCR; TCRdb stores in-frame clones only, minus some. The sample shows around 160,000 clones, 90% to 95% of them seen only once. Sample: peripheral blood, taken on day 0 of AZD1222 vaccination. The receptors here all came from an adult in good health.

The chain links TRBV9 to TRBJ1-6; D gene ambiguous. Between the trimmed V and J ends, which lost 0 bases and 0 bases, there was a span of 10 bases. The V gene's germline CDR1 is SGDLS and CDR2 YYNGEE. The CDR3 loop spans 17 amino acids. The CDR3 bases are TGTGCCAGCAGCGTAGGGCCTGCCCGCTCCTATAATTCACCCCTCCACTTT. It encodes CASSVGPARSYNSPLHF.

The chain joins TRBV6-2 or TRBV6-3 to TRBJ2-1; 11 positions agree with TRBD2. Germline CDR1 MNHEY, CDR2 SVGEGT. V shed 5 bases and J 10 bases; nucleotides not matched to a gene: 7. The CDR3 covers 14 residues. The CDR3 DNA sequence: TGTGCCAGCAGTCGTAGCGGGGGGGGCGGAGAGCAGTTCTTC. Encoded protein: CASSRSGGGGEQFF.

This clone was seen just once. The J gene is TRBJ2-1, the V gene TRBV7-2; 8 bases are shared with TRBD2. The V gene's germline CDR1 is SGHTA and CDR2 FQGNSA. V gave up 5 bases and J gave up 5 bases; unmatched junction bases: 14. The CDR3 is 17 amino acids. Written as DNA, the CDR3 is TGTGCCAGCAGCCCCCGGTGGGCGGGACTAGAAAACAATGAGCAGTTCTTC. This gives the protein CASSPRWAGLENNEQFF. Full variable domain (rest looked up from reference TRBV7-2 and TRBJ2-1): GAGVSQSPSNKVTEKGKDVELRCDPISGHTALYWYRQSLGQGLEFLIYFQGNSAPDKSGLPSDRFSAERTGGSVSTLTIQRTQQEDSAVYLCASSPRWAGLENNEQFFGPGTRLTVL.

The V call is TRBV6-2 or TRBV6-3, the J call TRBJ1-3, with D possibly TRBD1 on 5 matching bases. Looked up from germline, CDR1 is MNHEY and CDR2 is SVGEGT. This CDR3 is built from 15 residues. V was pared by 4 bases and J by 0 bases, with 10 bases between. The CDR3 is CASSWGPGSGNTIYF. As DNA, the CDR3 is TGTGCCAGCAGTTGGGGACCGGGCTCTGGAAACACCATATATTTT.

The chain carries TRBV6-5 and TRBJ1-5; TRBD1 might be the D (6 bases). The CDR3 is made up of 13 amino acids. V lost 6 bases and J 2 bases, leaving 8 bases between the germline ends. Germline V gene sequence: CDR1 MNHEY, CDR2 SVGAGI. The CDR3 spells CASSPGGNQPQHF. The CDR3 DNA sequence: TGTGCCAGCAGCCCAGGGGGCAATCAGCCCCAGCATTTT.

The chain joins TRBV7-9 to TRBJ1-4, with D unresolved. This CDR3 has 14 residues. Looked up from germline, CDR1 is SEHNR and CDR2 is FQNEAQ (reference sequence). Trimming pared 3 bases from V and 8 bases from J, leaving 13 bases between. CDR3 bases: TGTGCCAGCAGCTTGGGCGAGACGCTCGAAAAACTGTTTTTT. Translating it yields CASSLGETLEKLFF. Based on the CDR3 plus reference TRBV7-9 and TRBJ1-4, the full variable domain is DTGVSQNPRHKITKRGQNVTFRCDPISEHNRLYWYRQTLGQGPEFLTYFQNEAQLEKSRLLSDRFSAERPKGSFSTLEIQRTEQGDSAMYLCASSLGETLEKLFFGSGTQLSVL.

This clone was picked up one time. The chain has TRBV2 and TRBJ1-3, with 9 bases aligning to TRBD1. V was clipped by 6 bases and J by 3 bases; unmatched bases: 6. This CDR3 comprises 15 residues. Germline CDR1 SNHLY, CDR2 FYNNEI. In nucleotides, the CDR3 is TGTGCCAGCAGCGTGACAGGGGGACTTGGAAACACCATATATTTT. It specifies CASSVTGGLGNTIYF.

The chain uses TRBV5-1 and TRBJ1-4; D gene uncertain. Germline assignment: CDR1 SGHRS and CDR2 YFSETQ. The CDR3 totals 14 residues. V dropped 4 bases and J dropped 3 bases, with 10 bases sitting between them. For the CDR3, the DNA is TGCGCCAGCAGCCAGACCTTGGCTAATGAAAAACTGTTTTTT. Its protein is CASSQTLANEKLFF.

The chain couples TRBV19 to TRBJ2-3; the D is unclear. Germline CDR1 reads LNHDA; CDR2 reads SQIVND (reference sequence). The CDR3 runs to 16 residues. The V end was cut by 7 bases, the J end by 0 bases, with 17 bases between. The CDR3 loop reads CASTNHAAVSTDTQYF. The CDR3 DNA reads TGTGCCAGTACCAATCACGCGGCAGTAAGCACAGATACGCAGTATTTT.

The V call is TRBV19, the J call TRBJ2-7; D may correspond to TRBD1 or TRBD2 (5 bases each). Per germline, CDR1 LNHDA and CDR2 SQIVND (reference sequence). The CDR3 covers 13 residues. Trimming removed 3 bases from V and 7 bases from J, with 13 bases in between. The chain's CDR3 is CASSIGGIGEQYF. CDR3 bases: TGTGCCAGTAGTATTGGGGGAATCGGGGAGCAGTACTTC. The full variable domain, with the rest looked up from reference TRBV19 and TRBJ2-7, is DGGITQSPKYLFRKEGQNVTLSCEQNLNHDAMYWYRQDPGQGLRLIYYSQIVNDFQKGDIAEGYSVSREKKESFPLTVTSAQKNPTAFYLCASSIGGIGEQYFGPGTRLTVT.

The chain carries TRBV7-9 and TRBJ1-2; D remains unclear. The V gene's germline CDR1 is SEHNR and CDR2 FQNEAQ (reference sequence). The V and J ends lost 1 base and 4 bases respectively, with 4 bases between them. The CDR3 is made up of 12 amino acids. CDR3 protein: CASSLVGYGYTF. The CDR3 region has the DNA TGTGCCAGCAGCTTAGTAGGCTATGGCTACACCTTC.

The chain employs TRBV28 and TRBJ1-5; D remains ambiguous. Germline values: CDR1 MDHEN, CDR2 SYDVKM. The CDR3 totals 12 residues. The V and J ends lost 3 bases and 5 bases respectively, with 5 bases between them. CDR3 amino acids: CASSFTHQPQHF. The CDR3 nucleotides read TGTGCCAGCAGTTTTACTCATCAGCCCCAGCATTTT.

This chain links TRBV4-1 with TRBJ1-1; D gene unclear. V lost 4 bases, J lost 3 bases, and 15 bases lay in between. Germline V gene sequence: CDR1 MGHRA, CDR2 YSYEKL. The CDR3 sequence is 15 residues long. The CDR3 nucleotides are TGCGCCAGCAGCCCGACTCCGTCGGGATACACTGAAGCTTTCTTT. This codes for CASSPTPSGYTEAFF.

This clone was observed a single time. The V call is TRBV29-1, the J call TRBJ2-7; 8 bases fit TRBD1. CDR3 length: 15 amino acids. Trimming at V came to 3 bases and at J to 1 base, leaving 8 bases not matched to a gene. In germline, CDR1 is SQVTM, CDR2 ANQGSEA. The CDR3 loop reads CSVEEPDRGSYEQYF. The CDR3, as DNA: TGCAGCGTTGAGGAACCAGACAGGGGATCCTACGAGCAGTACTTC.

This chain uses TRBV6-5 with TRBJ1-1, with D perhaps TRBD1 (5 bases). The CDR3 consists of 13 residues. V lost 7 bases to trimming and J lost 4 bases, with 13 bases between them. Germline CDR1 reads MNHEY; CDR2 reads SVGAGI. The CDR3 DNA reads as TGTGCCAGCACCCAGTGGGGGGGCACTGAAGCTTTCTTT. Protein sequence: CASTQWGGTEAFF.

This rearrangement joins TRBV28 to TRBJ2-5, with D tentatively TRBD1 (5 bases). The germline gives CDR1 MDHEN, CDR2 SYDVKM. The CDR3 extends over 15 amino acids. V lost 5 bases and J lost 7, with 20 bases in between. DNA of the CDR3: TGTGCCAGCAGTCCCCCCGACAGCGTAGTAAGGACCCAGTACTTC. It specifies CASSPPDSVVRTQYF.

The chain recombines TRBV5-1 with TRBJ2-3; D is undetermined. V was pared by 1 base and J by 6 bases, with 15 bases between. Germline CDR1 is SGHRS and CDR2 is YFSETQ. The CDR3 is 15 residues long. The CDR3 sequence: CASSLISVLDDTQYF. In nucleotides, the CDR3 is TGCGCCAGCAGCTTGATTTCGGTGTTGGACGATACGCAGTATTTT. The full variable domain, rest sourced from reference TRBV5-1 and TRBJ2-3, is KAGVTQTPRYLIKTRGQQVTLSCSPISGHRSVSWYQQTPGQGLQFLFEYFSETQRNKGNFPGRFSGRQFSNSRSEMNVSTLELGDSALYLCASSLISVLDDTQYFGPGTRLTVL.

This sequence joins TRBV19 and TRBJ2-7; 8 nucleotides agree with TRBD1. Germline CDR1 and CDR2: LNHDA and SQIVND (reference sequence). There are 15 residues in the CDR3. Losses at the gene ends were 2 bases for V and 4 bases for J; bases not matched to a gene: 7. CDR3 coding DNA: TGTGCCAGTAGTATAAAGGCCACAGGGGGATACGAGCAGTACTTC. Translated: CASSIKATGGYEQYF. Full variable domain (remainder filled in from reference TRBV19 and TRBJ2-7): DGGITQSPKYLFRKEGQNVTLSCEQNLNHDAMYWYRQDPGQGLRLIYYSQIVNDFQKGDIAEGYSVSREKKESFPLTVTSAQKNPTAFYLCASSIKATGGYEQYFGPGTRLTVT.

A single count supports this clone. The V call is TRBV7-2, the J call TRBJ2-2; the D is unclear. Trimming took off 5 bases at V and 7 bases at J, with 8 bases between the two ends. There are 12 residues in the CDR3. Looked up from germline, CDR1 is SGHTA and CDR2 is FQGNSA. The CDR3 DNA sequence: TGTGCCAGCAGCCTCATCGTCGGGGAGCTGTTTTTT. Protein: CASSLIVGELFF.

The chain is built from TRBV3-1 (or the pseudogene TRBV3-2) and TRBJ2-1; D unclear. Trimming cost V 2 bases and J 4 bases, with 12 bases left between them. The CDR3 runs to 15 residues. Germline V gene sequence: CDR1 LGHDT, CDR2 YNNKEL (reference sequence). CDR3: CASSQQVDIYNEQFF. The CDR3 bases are TGTGCCAGCAGCCAACAGGTGGATATATACAATGAGCAGTTCTTC.

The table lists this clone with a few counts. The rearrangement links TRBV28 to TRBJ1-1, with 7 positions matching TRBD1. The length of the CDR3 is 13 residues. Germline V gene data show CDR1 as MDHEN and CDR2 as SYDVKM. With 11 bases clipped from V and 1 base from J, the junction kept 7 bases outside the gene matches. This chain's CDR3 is CAGKTGRNTEAFF. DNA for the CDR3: TGTGCCGGAAAGACAGGGAGGAACACTGAAGCTTTCTTT. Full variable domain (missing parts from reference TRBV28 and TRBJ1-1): DVKVTQSSRYLVKRTGEKVFLECVQDMDHENMFWYRQDPGLGLRLIYFSYDVKMKEKGDIPEGYSVSREKKERFSLILESASTNQTSMYLCAGKTGRNTEAFFGQGTRLTVV.

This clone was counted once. The DNA for the CDR3 is TGTGCCAGCAGTTACGGGAGACAAGAGACCCAGTACTTC. It is translated as CASSYGRQETQYF. The chain has TRBV27 and TRBJ2-5, with D possibly being TRBD2 (6 bases). CDR1 and CDR2 from the germline V gene are MNHEY and SMNVEV (reference sequence). The V and J ends lost 4 bases and 2 bases respectively, with 8 bases between them. The CDR3 loop spans 13 amino acids.

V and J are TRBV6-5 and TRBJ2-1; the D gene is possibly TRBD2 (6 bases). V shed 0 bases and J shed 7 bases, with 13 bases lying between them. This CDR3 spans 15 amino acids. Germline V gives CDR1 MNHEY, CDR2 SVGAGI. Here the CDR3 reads CASSYSTGTGNEQFF. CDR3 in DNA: TGTGCCAGCAGTTACTCAACCGGGACTGGGAATGAGCAGTTCTTC.

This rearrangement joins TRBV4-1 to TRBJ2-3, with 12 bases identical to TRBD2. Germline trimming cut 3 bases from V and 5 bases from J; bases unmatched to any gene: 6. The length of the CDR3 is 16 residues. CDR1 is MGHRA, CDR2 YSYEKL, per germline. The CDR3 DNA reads TGCGCCAGCAGCCACCCTAGCGGGAGGGGGGTAGATACGCAGTATTTT. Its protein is CASSHPSGRGVDTQYF.

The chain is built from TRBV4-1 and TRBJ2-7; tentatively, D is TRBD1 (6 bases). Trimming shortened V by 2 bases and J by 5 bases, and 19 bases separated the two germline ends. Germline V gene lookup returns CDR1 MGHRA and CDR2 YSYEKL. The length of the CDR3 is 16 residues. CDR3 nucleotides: TGCGCCAGCAGCCAACAGTACAGGGCAGTGGAGGACGAGCAGTACTTC. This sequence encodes CASSQQYRAVEDEQYF.

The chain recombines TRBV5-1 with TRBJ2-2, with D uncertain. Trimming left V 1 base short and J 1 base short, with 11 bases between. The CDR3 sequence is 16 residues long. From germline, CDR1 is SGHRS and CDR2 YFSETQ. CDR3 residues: CASSLNSLLNTGELFF. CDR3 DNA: TGCGCCAGCAGCTTGAACAGCCTACTGAACACCGGGGAGCTGTTTTTT.